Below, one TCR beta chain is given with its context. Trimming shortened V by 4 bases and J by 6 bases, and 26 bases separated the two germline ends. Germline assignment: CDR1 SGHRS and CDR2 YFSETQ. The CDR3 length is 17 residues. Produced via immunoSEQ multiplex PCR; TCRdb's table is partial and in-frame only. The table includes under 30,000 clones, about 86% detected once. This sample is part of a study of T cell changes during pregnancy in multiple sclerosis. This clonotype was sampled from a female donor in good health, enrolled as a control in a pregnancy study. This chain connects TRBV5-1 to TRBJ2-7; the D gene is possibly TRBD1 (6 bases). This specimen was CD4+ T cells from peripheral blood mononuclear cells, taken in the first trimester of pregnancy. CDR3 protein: CASSRINRDLGFGEQYF. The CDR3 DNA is TGCGCCAGCAGCCGCATAAACAGGGATTTAGGATTTGGCGAGCAGTACTTC. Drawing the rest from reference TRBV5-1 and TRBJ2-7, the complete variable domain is KAGVTQTPRYLIKTRGQQVTLSCSPISGHRSVSWYQQTPGQGLQFLFEYFSETQRNKGNFPGRFSGRQFSNSRSEMNVSTLELGDSALYLCASSRINRDLGFGEQYFGPGTRLTVT.